The subject of this entry is one TCR beta chain. The antigen remains undetermined. The data are from a study of T-cell memory formation after mild COVID-19. Sample barcodes and UMIs were carried by the TCR alpha and TCR beta cDNA libraries that 5'RACE generated with constant-segment primers. Each CDR3 protein gets one entry after TCRdb re-called the 5' RACE reads with MiXCR. Altogether just under 550,000 distinct CDR3 sequences are present, roughly 22% being singletons, with the ten largest covering approximately 12%. Germline-derived CDR1 and CDR2 are SEHNR and FQNEAQ (reference sequence). With 5 bases removed from V and 2 bases from J, the gap between germline ends came to 13 bases. The CDR3 runs to 14 residues. Findings of the study overall: Memory cells collected pre-infection included some clones that later responded, suggesting cross-reactive memory joined. Shrinking CD4+ clones were chiefly CM and EM; CD8+ ones were chiefly EMRA. The authors left the SARS-CoV-2 specificity of second-wave clones peaking on day 37 unconfirmed.

The chain recombines TRBV7-9 with TRBJ2-7; the D gene is possibly TRBD1 (5 bases). The specimen sequenced was PBMCs or a T cell subset sorted from them (not recorded which). This clonotype was obtained from an adult woman who had mild COVID-19 (a few samples of this study predate the infection). Cell type and time point are not known. The CDR3 DNA reads as TGTGCCAGCAGCAGCTACAGGACCCCCTACGAGCAGTACTTC. The encoded protein is CASSSYRTPYEQYF.